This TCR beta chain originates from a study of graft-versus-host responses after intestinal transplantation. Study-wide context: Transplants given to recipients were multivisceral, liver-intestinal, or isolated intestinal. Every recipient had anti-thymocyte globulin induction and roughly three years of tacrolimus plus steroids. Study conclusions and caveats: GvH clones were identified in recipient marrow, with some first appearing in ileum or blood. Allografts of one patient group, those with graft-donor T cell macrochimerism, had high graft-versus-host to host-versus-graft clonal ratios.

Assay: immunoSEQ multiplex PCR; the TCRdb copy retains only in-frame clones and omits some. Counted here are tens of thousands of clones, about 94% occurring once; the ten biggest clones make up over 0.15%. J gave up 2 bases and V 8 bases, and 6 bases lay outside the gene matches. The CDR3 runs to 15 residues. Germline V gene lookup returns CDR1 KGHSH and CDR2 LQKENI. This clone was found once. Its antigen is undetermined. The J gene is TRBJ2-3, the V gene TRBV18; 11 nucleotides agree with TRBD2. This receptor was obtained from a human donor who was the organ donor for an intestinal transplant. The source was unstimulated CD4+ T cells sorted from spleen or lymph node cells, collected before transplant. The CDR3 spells CASAPTSGATDTQYF. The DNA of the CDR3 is TGTGCCAGCGCCCCGACTAGCGGGGCCACAGATACGCAGTATTTT.